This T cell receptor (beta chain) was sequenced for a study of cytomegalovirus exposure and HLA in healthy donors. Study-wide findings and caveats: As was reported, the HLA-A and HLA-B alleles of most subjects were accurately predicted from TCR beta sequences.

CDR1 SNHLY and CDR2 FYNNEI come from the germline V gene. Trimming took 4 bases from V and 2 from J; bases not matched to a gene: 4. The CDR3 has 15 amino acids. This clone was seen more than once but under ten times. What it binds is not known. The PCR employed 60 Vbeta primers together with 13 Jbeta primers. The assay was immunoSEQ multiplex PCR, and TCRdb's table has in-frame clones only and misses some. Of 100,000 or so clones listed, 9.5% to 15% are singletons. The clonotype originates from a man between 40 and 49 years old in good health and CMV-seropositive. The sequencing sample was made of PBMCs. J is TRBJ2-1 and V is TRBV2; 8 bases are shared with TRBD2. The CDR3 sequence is CASSATSGPYNEQFF. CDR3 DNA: TGTGCCAGCAGTGCAACTAGCGGTCCCTACAATGAGCAGTTCTTC.